These 10 T cell receptor beta chains came from one sample sequenced in a study of cytomegalovirus exposure and HLA in healthy donors. This PCR relied on a set of 60 Vbeta primers and 13 Jbeta primers. The assay was immunoSEQ multiplex PCR, and TCRdb's table has in-frame clones only and misses some. The sample contains about 140,000 clones, around 75% of which appear only once. Sequencing input: PBMCs. These receptors originate from a middle-aged man in good health and CMV-seronegative.

J is TRBJ1-2 and V is TRBV5-1; possibly TRBD1 for D (6 bases). V lost 0 bases and J 8 bases, leaving 20 bases between the germline ends. The CDR3 runs 16 residues. Per germline, CDR1 SGHRS and CDR2 YFSETQ. The CDR3 nucleotides read TGCGCCAGCAGCTTGGCCCAGGGGAGTAAAATCGGGGGCTACACCTTC. It yields the protein CASSLAQGSKIGGYTF.

The gene calls are TRBV18 and TRBJ2-5; D gene ambiguous. The CDR3 is 14 amino acids. Looked up from germline, CDR1 is KGHSH and CDR2 is LQKENI. Between the trimmed V and J ends, which lost 0 bases and 2 bases, there was a span of 7 bases. CDR3 in amino acids: CASSPPSLQETQYF. The CDR3 nucleotides are TGTGCCAGCTCACCACCTTCTCTACAAGAGACCCAGTACTTC.

The V call is TRBV18, the J call TRBJ1-5; the match to TRBD1 covers 9 bases. Germline trimming cut 3 bases from V and 2 bases from J; bases unmatched to any gene: 5. CDR3 length: 16 residues. Germline V CDR1 and CDR2: KGHSH, LQKENI. CDR3 loop: CASSPPGQGGNQPQHF. The CDR3 DNA reads as TGTGCCAGCTCACCCCCGGGACAGGGAGGCAATCAGCCCCAGCATTTT.

The chain recombines TRBV29-1 with TRBJ2-7, with 8 bases fitting TRBD1. Germline V gene lookup returns CDR1 SQVTM and CDR2 ANQGSEA. The length of the CDR3 is 15 residues. The junction had 8 bases not matched to a gene; V was cut back by 4 bases and J by 0 bases. For the CDR3, the DNA is TGCAGCGTTGGAAACGGACAGGGTGGCTCCTACGAGCAGTACTTC. Amino acids: CSVGNGQGGSYEQYF.

The chain uses TRBV5-6 and TRBJ2-1; 7 bases map to TRBD1. CDR3 length equals 15 residues. V lost 6 bases, J lost 4 bases, and 10 bases stayed unmatched. Germline-derived CDR1 and CDR2 are SGHDT and YYEEEE. CDR3 sequence reads: CASTLDRAGYNEQFF. The CDR3 nucleotides read TGTGCCAGCACCCTCGACAGGGCAGGGTACAATGAGCAGTTCTTC. The full variable domain, its missing parts supplied by reference TRBV5-6 and TRBJ2-1, is DAGVTQSPTHLIKTRGQQVTLRCSPKSGHDTVSWYQQALGQGPQFIFQYYEEEERQRGNFPDRFSGHQFPNYSSELNVNALLLGDSALYLCASTLDRAGYNEQFFGPGTRLTVL.

This clone was picked up one time. This sequence joins TRBV9 and TRBJ1-4; 7 bases fit TRBD1. The CDR3 totals 15 residues. Germline V gives CDR1 SGDLS, CDR2 YYNGEE. The V gene end was trimmed by 3 bases and the J gene end by 3 bases; junction bases not matched to a gene: 5. CDR3 sequence: CASSDGGQPNEKLFF. The CDR3 DNA reads as TGTGCCAGCAGCGACGGGGGACAGCCTAATGAAAAACTGTTTTTT.

The chain recombines TRBV7-2 with TRBJ2-2; no definite D call. The CDR3 has 13 residues. Per the germline V gene, CDR1 is SGHTA and CDR2 is FQGNSA. V was shortened by 4 bases and J by 6 bases, with 9 bases between the two germline ends. The DNA of the CDR3 is TGTGCCAGCAGCTCCCCGCAGGCCGGGGAGCTGTTTTTT. This sequence encodes CASSSPQAGELFF.

J is TRBJ1-6 and V is TRBV7-9; TRBD1 aligns across 7 bases. This CDR3 spans 15 amino acids. After removal of 6 bases from V and 6 bases from J, the junction contained 8 bases not matched to a gene. CDR1 is SEHNR and CDR2 is FQNEAQ in the germline V gene (reference sequence). This CDR3 is CASRLLQGPNSPLHF. The CDR3 coding sequence is TGTGCCAGCAGATTACTACAGGGGCCTAATTCACCCCTCCACTTT. The variable domain in full, completed from reference TRBV7-9 and TRBJ1-6, reads DTGVSQNPRHKITKRGQNVTFRCDPISEHNRLYWYRQTLGQGPEFLTYFQNEAQLEKSRLLSDRFSAERPKGSFSTLEIQRTEQGDSAMYLCASRLLQGPNSPLHFGNGTRLTVT.

This clone was seen once. V usage is TRBV5-4 and J usage is TRBJ2-2; TRBD2 is a possible D gene (6 bases). Germline CDR1 is SGHNT and CDR2 is YYREEE (reference sequence). The germline V and J ends were trimmed by 4 bases and 0 bases, with 10 bases remaining between them. This CDR3 has 15 residues. CDR3 residues: CASSTTRANTGELFF. CDR3 DNA sequence: TGTGCCAGCAGCACGACTAGAGCGAACACCGGGGAGCTGTTTTTT.

In its sample, this clone was seen a few times. The chain uses TRBV5-4 and TRBJ1-2; 8 bases match TRBD1. Germline V CDR1 and CDR2: SGHNT, YYREEE (reference sequence). Germline trimming cut 6 bases from V and 4 bases from J; bases unmatched to any gene: 8. This CDR3 spans 14 amino acids. The CDR3 nucleotides are TGTGCCAGCACAGGCCAGGGGGCGTTCTATGGCTACACCTTC. The encoded protein is CASTGQGAFYGYTF. The complete variable domain, with remaining parts taken from reference TRBV5-4 and TRBJ1-2, reads ETGVTQSPTHLIKTRGQQVTLRCSSQSGHNTVSWYQQALGQGPQFIFQYYREEENGRGNFPPRFSGLQFPNYSSELNVNALELDDSALYLCASTGQGAFYGYTFGSGTRLTVV.